One TCR beta chain is described in this entry. As processed by the authors: Nucleated cell counts were estimated from reference gene primer amplification. Method: immunoSEQ multiplex PCR; TCRdb's copy keeps in-frame clones and lacks some. V and J calls and clone size are as listed in that table; D and trimming were resolved from the DNA. Of more than 85,000 clones listed, 84% were seen once; the top ten hold 4.5%. This record comes from a study of blood T cell repertoires in COVID-19. About the study: Samples came from the United States, Italy and Spain, spanning acute and convalescent COVID-19.

CDR1 and CDR2 (germline): SGHRS, YFSETQ. Trimming left V 1 base short and J 3 bases short, with 16 bases between. The CDR3 sequence is 16 residues long. The TCR sequence derives from a human donor in a cohort sampled during active COVID-19. Sequencing used peripheral blood. This chain uses TRBV5-1 with TRBJ1-2, with a weak D call TRBD1 (5 bases). In DNA, the CDR3 is TGCGCCAGCAGCTTGTGGGGCGTGGCAGGCGACTATGGCTACACCTTC. This codes for CASSLWGVAGDYGYTF.